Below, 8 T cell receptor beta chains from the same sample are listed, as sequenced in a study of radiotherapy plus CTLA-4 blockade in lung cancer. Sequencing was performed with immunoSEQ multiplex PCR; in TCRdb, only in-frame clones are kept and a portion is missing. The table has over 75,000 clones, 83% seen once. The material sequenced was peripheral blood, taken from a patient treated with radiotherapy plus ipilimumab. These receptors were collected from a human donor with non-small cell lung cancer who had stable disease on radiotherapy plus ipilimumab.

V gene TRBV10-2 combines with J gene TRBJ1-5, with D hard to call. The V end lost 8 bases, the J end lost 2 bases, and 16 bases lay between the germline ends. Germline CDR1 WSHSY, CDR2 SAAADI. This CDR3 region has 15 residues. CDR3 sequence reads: CASCTSPRGNQPQHF. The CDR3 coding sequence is TGCGCCAGCTGCACGTCCCCTCGTGGCAATCAGCCCCAGCATTTT.

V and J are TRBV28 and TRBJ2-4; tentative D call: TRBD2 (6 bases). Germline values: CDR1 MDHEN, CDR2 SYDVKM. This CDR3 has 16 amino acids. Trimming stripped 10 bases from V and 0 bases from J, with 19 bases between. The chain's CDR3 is CATMSAGTVAKNIQYF. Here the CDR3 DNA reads TGTGCCACTATGAGTGCGGGAACCGTAGCCAAAAACATTCAGTACTTC.

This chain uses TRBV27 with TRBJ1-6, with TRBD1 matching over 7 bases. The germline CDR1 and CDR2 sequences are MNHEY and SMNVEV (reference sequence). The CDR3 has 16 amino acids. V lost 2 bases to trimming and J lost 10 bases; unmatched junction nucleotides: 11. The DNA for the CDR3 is TGTGCCAGCAGTTTACTCGGTCAGGGGGGTCGGTCACCCCTCCACTTT. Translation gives CASSLLGQGGRSPLHF.

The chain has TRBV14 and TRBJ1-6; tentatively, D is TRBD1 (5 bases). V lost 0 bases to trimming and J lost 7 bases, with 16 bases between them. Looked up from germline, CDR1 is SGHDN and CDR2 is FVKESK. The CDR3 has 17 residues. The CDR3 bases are TGTGCCAGCAGCCAAGATCGGGAACGCCAGGGCAATTCACCCCTCCACTTT. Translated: CASSQDRERQGNSPLHF.

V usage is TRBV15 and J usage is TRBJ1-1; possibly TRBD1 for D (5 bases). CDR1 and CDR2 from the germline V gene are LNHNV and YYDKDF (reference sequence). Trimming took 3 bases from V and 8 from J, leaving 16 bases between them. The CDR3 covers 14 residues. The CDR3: CATSRGPARGEAFF. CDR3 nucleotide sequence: TGTGCCACCAGCAGGGGACCCGCCCGGGGGGAAGCTTTCTTT.

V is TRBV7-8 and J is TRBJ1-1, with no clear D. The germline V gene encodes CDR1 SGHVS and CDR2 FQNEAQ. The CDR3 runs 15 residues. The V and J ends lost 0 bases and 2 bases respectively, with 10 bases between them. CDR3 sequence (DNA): TGTGCCAGCAGCTTAGCGGGGTGGGGAAACACTGAAGCTTTCTTT. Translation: CASSLAGWGNTEAFF.

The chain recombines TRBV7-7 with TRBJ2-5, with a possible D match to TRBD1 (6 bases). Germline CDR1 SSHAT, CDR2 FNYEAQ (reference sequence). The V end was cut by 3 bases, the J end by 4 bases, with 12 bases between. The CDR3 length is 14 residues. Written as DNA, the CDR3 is TGTGCCAGCAGCTTCACAGGGCCGGGAGAGACCCAGTACTTC. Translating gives CASSFTGPGETQYF.

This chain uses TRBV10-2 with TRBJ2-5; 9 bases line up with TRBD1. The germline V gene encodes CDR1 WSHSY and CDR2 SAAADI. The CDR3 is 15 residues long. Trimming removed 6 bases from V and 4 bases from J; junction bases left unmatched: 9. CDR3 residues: CASSADRGWGETQYF. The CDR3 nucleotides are TGCGCCAGCAGCGCCGACAGGGGGTGGGGAGAGACCCAGTACTTC.